The 21 T cell receptor beta chains given below trace back to one sample, sequenced in a study of Graves' ophthalmopathy and Graves' hyperthyroidism. RNA transcripts were the source from which TCR beta CDR3 regions were amplified. HTBI-primed first-round RT-PCR preceded second-round multiplex PCR. TCRdb ran MiXCR on the multiplex PCR reads and lists one entry per CDR3 protein. The table includes 620,000 or so distinct CDR3 sequences, 22% detected once. The specimen sequenced was peripheral blood. The receptor source for this set is a woman in her late teens or twenties with stable Graves' hyperthyroidism. Some clones in this sample may be carry-over from other donors' samples.

This clonotype was seen a few times. The gene calls are TRBV13 and TRBJ1-1; 10 bases align to TRBD1. Trimming removed 0 bases from V and 11 bases from J; junction bases left unmatched: 21. Germline CDR1 and CDR2: PRHDT and FYEKMQ (reference sequence). The CDR3 is 19 amino acids. The CDR3 sequence is CASSLGRTRDRGQTQWAFF. The CDR3 region has the DNA TGTGCCAGCAGCTTAGGCCGAACTAGGGACAGGGGACAAACCCAGTGGGCTTTCTTT.

The chain couples TRBV7-9 to TRBJ2-5; 9 bases are a match to TRBD2. This CDR3 spans 15 amino acids. V shed 2 bases, J shed 3 bases, and the junction held 4 bases outside the gene matches. CDR1 and CDR2 from the germline V gene are SEHNR and FQNEAQ (reference sequence). The CDR3 DNA follows: TGTGCCAGCAGCTTATCAGCGGGAGGAAAAGAGACCCAGTACTTC. Its translation is CASSLSAGGKETQYF.

This clonotype was counted a few times. A clone one base away is much larger, so this may be a read error. V gene TRBV24-1 combines with J gene TRBJ1-1, with D hard to call. The CDR3 loop spans 9 amino acids. Germline values: CDR1 KGHDR, CDR2 SFDVKD. The CDR3 spells CATNTEACF. For the CDR3, the DNA is TGTGCCACAAACACTGAAGCTTGCTTT.

This clonotype was counted ten times or more. The genes are TRBV5-1 and TRBJ1-6; tentative D call: TRBD1 (5 bases). Trimming left V 2 bases short and J 0 bases short, with 15 bases between. From germline, CDR1 is SGHRS and CDR2 YFSETQ. The CDR3 has 18 amino acids. CDR3 amino acids: CASSFFGTASSYNSPLHF. CDR3 DNA: TGCGCCAGCAGCTTCTTTGGGACCGCGAGCTCCTATAATTCACCCCTCCACTTT.

The table lists this clonotype with many counts. The chain has TRBV2 and TRBJ2-3, with 10 bases matching TRBD1. CDR1 SNHLY and CDR2 FYNNEI come from the germline V gene. The CDR3 covers 13 residues. V dropped 10 bases and J dropped 1; count of bases not matched to a gene: 2. CDR3 loop: CATGTGGTDTQYF. The CDR3 region has the DNA TGTGCCACCGGGACAGGGGGCACAGATACGCAGTATTTT.

The J gene is TRBJ1-3, the V gene TRBV30; D uncertain. CDR3 length: 14 amino acids. The V gene lost 0 bases and the J gene lost 4 bases, with 10 bases spanning the gap. CDR1 and CDR2 from the germline V gene are GTSNPN and SVGIG (reference sequence). For the CDR3, the DNA is TGTGCCTGGAGTGTAGCCGGGAGCGGAAACACCATATATTTT. Protein product: CAWSVAGSGNTIYF.

This clonotype was seen at least ten times. V usage is TRBV30 and J usage is TRBJ1-1; 8 bases fit TRBD1. The V segment lost 1 base and the J segment 1 base; nucleotides outside the gene matches: 5. The CDR3 consists of 15 residues. CDR1 and CDR2 from the germline V gene are GTSNPN and SVGIG (reference sequence). For the CDR3, the DNA is TGTGCCTGGAGTGGAGGGGACAGGTGGAACACTGAAGCTTTCTTT. Translated, it gives CAWSGGDRWNTEAFF.

This clonotype occurred many times. The chain carries TRBV30 and TRBJ1-2, with 7 nucleotides matching TRBD1. The CDR3 has 14 residues. The V gene end was trimmed by 8 bases and the J gene end by 4 bases; junction bases not matched to a gene: 13. Germline values: CDR1 GTSNPN, CDR2 SVGIG (reference sequence). Here the CDR3 reads CAPTAQGSGYGYTF. CDR3 in DNA: TGTGCCCCCACCGCACAGGGGTCTGGCTATGGCTACACCTTC.

The V and J genes are TRBV12-3 or TRBV12-4 and TRBJ1-2; 10 bases map to TRBD1. The CDR3 has 15 residues. V lost 6 bases and J lost 5; bases outside the gene matches: 9. The CDR3 loop is CASSPRGTGDYGYTF. CDR3 bases: TGTGCCAGCAGCCCAAGGGGGACAGGGGATTATGGCTACACCTTC.

This clonotype occurred many times. The chain links TRBV2 to TRBJ2-7; D not certain. The CDR3 has 13 residues. Trimming took 3 bases from V and 0 from J, leaving 6 bases between them. Germline V gene lookup returns CDR1 SNHLY and CDR2 FYNNEI. The CDR3 region has the DNA TGTGCCAGCAGTGACCCAACCTCCTACGAGCAGTACTTC. It is translated as CASSDPTSYEQYF.

In this sample, this clonotype turned up a few times. J is TRBJ2-5 and V is TRBV10-3, with D possibly being TRBD1 (6 bases). Germline CDR1 is ENHRY and CDR2 is SYGVKD. V gave up 4 bases and J gave up 2 bases, with 14 bases separating them. The CDR3 spans 15 residues. As DNA, the CDR3 is TGTGCCATCAGTGCCCCGGGACAAAAACAAGAGACCCAGTACTTC. Amino acid sequence: CAISAPGQKQETQYF.

V is TRBV4-3 and J is TRBJ2-7; D unresolved. Between the trimmed V and J ends, which lost 1 base and 6 bases, there was a span of 16 bases. Per the germline V gene, CDR1 is LGHNA and CDR2 is YSLEER. CDR3 length equals 15 residues. CDR3 in amino acids: CASSQVLAGVFEQYF. The DNA of the CDR3 is TGCGCCAGCAGCCAAGTCCTGGCAGGCGTCTTCGAGCAGTACTTC.

The rearrangement uses TRBV5-1 and TRBJ1-3; D perhaps matches TRBD1 (5 bases). V was cut by 5 bases and J by 6 bases, with 15 bases left in between. The CDR3 is 14 residues long. CDR1 is SGHRS, CDR2 YFSETQ, per germline. The DNA for the CDR3 is TGCGCCAGCAGGCTTACGGGAGGACAAAACACCATATATTTT. Translated, it gives CASRLTGGQNTIYF. The full variable domain, rest sourced from reference TRBV5-1 and TRBJ1-3, is KAGVTQTPRYLIKTRGQQVTLSCSPISGHRSVSWYQQTPGQGLQFLFEYFSETQRNKGNFPGRFSGRQFSNSRSEMNVSTLELGDSALYLCASRLTGGQNTIYFGEGSWLTVV.

The rearrangement links TRBV19 to TRBJ1-2; 10 positions agree with TRBD1. From germline, CDR1 is LNHDA and CDR2 SQIVND (reference sequence). V lost 11 bases and J lost 6; bases outside the gene matches: 12. CDR3 length equals 14 residues. The DNA for the CDR3 is TGTGCCGGGAGTTCCGGGACAGGGGTAAATGGCTACACCTTC. Protein product: CAGSSGTGVNGYTF.

About this clonotype itself: The junction departs from the called germline gene at one end, perhaps through a read error. J is TRBJ1-1 and V is TRBV6-1, with 7 bases identical to TRBD1. CDR1 and CDR2 (germline): MNHNS, SASEGT. The CDR3 covers 13 residues. CDR3 sequence: CACSEYRGTEAFF. The CDR3 nucleotides read TGTGCCTGCAGTGAGTACAGGGGCACTGAAGCTTTCTTT.

V is TRBV20-1 and J is TRBJ2-7, with 11 bases identical to TRBD1. Germline V CDR1 and CDR2: DFQATT, SNEGSKA (reference sequence). The CDR3 has 15 amino acids. With 6 bases clipped from V and 2 bases from J, the junction kept 9 bases outside the gene matches. CDR3 loop: CSATPLGQGAYEQYF. The CDR3 region has the DNA TGCAGTGCAACTCCATTGGGACAGGGGGCCTACGAGCAGTACTTC.

The chain links TRBV6-1 to TRBJ1-5; D remains ambiguous. CDR1 is MNHNS and CDR2 is SASEGT in the germline V gene. Trimming removed 7 bases at V and 0 bases at J, with 19 bases between. The CDR3 has 17 residues. CDR3 nucleotide sequence: TGTGCCAGCACCCTCCTTCTCAACACCCGTAGCAATCAGCCCCAGCATTTT. Translation: CASTLLLNTRSNQPQHF.

In DNA, the CDR3 is TGTGCCAGCAGCCCCTGGGTGGCTAGCGGGGCCAAAGCGACCGGGGAGCTGTTTTTT. Protein product: CASSPWVASGAKATGELFF. The chain recombines TRBV4-2 with TRBJ2-2; 9 nucleotides line up with TRBD2. V lost 4 bases to trimming and J lost 5 bases; unmatched junction nucleotides: 17. Germline V gene data show CDR1 as LGHNA and CDR2 as YNFKEQ. The CDR3 length is 19 residues.

The rearrangement joins TRBV15 to TRBJ1-5; TRBD1 is a possible D gene (5 bases). V gave up 0 bases and J gave up 7 bases, with 13 bases separating them. CDR3 length: 15 residues. Per the germline V gene, CDR1 is LNHNV and CDR2 is YYDKDF (reference sequence). This CDR3 is CATSRDPQGGQPQHF. CDR3 nucleotide sequence: TGTGCCACCAGCAGAGATCCGCAGGGTGGCCAGCCCCAGCATTTT.

The V gene is TRBV6-2 or TRBV6-3, the J gene TRBJ2-7, with 8 positions matching TRBD1. Trimming at V came to 4 bases and at J to 3 bases, leaving 11 bases not matched to a gene. The CDR3 runs 16 residues. Per the germline V gene, CDR1 is MNHEY and CDR2 is SVGEGT. The CDR3 DNA follows: TGTGCCAGCAGTTTCCCTAGGACAGGGCCCAACTACGAGCAGTACTTC. Translated, it gives CASSFPRTGPNYEQYF.

There are a few counts of this clonotype. This chain links TRBV3-1 with TRBJ2-3; D call uncertain. The germline V gene has CDR1 LGHDT and CDR2 YNNKEL (reference sequence). This CDR3 contains 15 residues. Trimming shortened V by 1 base and J by 3 bases, and 11 bases separated the two germline ends. CDR3 amino acids: CASSQVGVETDTQYF. The CDR3 nucleotides are TGTGCCAGCAGCCAAGTAGGAGTAGAAACAGATACGCAGTATTTT.